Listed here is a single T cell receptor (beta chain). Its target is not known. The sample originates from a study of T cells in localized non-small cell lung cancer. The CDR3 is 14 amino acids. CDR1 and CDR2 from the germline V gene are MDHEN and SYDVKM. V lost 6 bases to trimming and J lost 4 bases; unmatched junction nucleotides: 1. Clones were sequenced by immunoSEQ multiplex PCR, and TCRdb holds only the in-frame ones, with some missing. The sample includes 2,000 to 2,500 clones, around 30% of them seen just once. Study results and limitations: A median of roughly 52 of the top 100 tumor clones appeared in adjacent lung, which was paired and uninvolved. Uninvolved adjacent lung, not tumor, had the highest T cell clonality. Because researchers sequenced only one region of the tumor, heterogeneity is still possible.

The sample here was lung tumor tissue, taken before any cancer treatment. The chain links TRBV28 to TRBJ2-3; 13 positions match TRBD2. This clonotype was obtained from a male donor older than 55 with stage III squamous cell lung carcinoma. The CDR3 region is CASRTSGRSDTQYF. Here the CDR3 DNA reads TGTGCCAGCAGGACTAGCGGGAGGTCAGATACGCAGTATTTT.